This T cell receptor (beta chain) came from a study of response to subunit inactivated influenza vaccine. General study findings and limits: Authors suggested few new T cells are recruited by each seasonal influenza vaccination.

This clonotype was counted ten times or more. Its antigen is as yet unknown. TCRdb recomputed calls from the RT-PCR reads with MiXCR, one row per CDR3 protein. The sample has about 500,000 distinct CDR3 sequences, under 15% seen once. The source was PBMCs from blood, collected 45 days after vaccination. The sequence derives from a man in his fifties who received an inactivated influenza vaccine.

CDR3 protein: CATKRGASGELFF. The CDR3 coding sequence is TGTGCCACCAAACGGGGCGCTTCCGGGGAGCTGTTTTTT. The chain combines TRBV24-1 with TRBJ2-2; TRBD1 or TRBD2 may be the D gene (5 bases each). V lost 8 bases, J lost 6 bases, and 12 bases lay in between. CDR3 size: 13 residues. Germline loops: CDR1 KGHDR, CDR2 SFDVKD.